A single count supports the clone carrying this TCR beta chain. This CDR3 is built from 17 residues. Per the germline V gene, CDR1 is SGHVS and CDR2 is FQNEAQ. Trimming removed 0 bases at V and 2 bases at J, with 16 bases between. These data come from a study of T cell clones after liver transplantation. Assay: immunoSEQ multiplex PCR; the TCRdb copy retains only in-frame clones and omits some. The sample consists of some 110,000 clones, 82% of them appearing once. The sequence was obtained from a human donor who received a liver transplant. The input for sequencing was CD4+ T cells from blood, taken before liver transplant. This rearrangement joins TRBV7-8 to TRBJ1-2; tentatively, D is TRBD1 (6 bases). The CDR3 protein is CASSLAGGTGNNYGYTF. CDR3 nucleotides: TGTGCCAGCAGCTTAGCGGGAGGAACAGGGAACAACTATGGCTACACCTTC.